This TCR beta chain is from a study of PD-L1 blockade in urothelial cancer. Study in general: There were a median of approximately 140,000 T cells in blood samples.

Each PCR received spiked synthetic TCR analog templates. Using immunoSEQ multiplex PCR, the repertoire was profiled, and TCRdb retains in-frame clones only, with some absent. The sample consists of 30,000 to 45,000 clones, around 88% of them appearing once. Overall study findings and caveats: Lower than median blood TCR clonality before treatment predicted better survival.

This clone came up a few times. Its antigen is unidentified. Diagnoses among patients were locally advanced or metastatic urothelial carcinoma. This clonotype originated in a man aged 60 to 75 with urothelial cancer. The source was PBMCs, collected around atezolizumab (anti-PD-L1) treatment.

In DNA form, the CDR3 reads TGTGCCAGCACCTATAGGGACAGTCCGCAGTATTTT. It translates to CASTYRDSPQYF. The rearrangement uses TRBV6-1 and TRBJ2-3; 7 bases map to TRBD1. J was trimmed by 10 bases and V by 7 bases; bases with no gene match: 8. From germline, CDR1 is MNHNS and CDR2 SASEGT. This CDR3 comprises 12 residues.